This T cell receptor (beta chain) is drawn from a study of response to subunit inactivated influenza vaccine (dated by TCRdb to the late 2010s). As for the study more broadly: Deep quantitative T cell receptor repertoire profiling was used in the study to track responses to a trivalent subunit inactivated influenza vaccine. Broad study findings and their caveats: The authors proposed that each seasonal influenza vaccination may bring in only a limited number of new T cells.

CDR1 and CDR2, looked up from the germline V gene, are SNHLY and FYNNEI. From the cysteine through the phenylalanine, the CDR3 covers 14 amino acids. Only the CDR3 portion is preserved as DNA: 42 bases, with reading frame beginning at the first base. The junction carries 11 bases between V and J, which are trimmed by 5 bases and 2 bases respectively. Library prep was done by RT-PCR. The listed sequencing device is Illumina HiSeq 2500. TCRdb trimmed the raw reads at Q25, called clones with MiXCR and kept productive beta chains. Entries are consolidated by CDR3 protein sequence, retaining the most common genes and DNA. The sample table holds roughly 650,000 distinct CDR3 sequences, of which approximately 15% were seen once. Less than 9% of the sample is in the top ten clones. Details on this clonotype: Which antigen it targets is not known. No qualities accompany the bases; no much larger clone lies one base away.

Here the chain combines TRBV2 and TRBJ2-3; the D gene remains uncertain. Specimen: PBMCs from blood, collected about 14 days before vaccination. This receptor was identified in a man aged 50 to 60 who received an inactivated influenza vaccine. Donor details come from another sample of the same person, matched by shared clones. The DNA sequence reads TGTGCCAGCAGTCCCGAGATGGACACAGATACGCAGTATTTT. This sequence encodes CASSPEMDTDTQYF. The entire variable domain, with the stretches around the CDR3 drawn from the reference TRBV2 and TRBJ2-3 proteins, is EPEVTQTPSHQVTQMGQEVILRCVPISNHLYFYWYRQILGQKVEFLVSFYNNEISEKSEIFDDQFSVERPDGSNFTLKIRSTKLEDSAMYFCASSPEMDTDTQYFGPGTRLTVL.